This T cell receptor (beta chain) was identified during a study of T cells in Graves' hyperthyroidism and ophthalmopathy. Overall study: Prior to any treatment, at the point of initial diagnosis, peripheral blood was collected. Study-wide findings and caveats: Most thyroid clonotypes with frequency above 0.001 were detected in blood. A model of 13 V-J pairs discriminated ophthalmopathy from stable hyperthyroidism.

On the basis of clinical symptoms, serum thyroxine and TRAb, thyroid ultrasound and orbital computed tomography, diagnoses were made. In this sample, this clonotype turned up a few times. Its matching antigen is unknown. Germline CDR1 SQVTM, CDR2 ANQGSEA. Deletions cut 7 bases from V and 0 bases from J, with 13 bases between. The CDR3 spans 14 residues. Amplification targeted TCR beta CDR3 regions from RNA transcripts. In the first-round RT-PCR of the TCR CDR3, the HTBI primer set was used. Via MiXCR, TCRdb re-called the multiplex PCR reads, giving one row per CDR3 protein. The repertoire holds hundreds of thousands of distinct CDR3 sequences, with around 16% as singletons.

This TCR derives from a woman in her twenties or thirties with Graves' hyperthyroidism. The chain carries TRBV29-1 and TRBJ1-5; D is unresolved. Sequences were obtained from blood. The CDR3: CSAHDPLSNQPQHF. The CDR3 nucleotides are TGCAGCGCACACGACCCCCTTAGCAATCAGCCCCAGCATTTT.